The TCR beta chain under discussion was sequenced for a study of blood T cells in healthy people across ages. Then a second PCR, running roughly 7 to 11 cycles, was carried out with a sample-barcoded 5' primer and a J-beta primer mix. Each TCR beta cDNA got a 12-nucleotide random molecular identifier. Each CDR3 protein is one row after TCRdb ran MiXCR on the 5' RACE reads. The profile covers hundreds of thousands of distinct CDR3 sequences, with about 56% appearing a single time and around a quarter taken by the ten largest. This clonotype has ten or more counts. Its antigen is undetermined. CDR3 length: 15 amino acids. Deletions cut 2 bases from V and 0 bases from J, with 5 bases between. The germline V gene encodes CDR1 MNHEY and CDR2 SVGEGT. Caucasian, healthy and from Russia, the donors were aged between about 6 and 90. Broader study findings: Estimates drawn from one million T cells were deemed to understate diversity.

The material sequenced was blood. The genes are TRBV6-2 or TRBV6-3 and TRBJ2-6; D perhaps matches TRBD1 (5 bases). The sequence came from a man between 35 and 55 years old in good health. The CDR3 coding sequence is TGTGCCAGCAGTTACGACAGCTCTGGGGCCAACGTCCTGACTTTC. It yields the protein CASSYDSSGANVLTF.